This TCR beta chain was obtained from a study of siplizumab effects on memory and regulatory T cells. Whole-study results and caveats: Naive T cells, seemingly more diverse than memory cells, seemed major alloresponse contributors.

Only in-frame clones appear in the TCRdb table, and some are missing; sequencing was by immunoSEQ multiplex PCR. The sample shows tens of thousands of clones, roughly nine tenths of them seen only once. CDR1 is SNHLY and CDR2 is FYNNEI in the germline V gene. CDR3 size: 16 residues. The germline V and J ends were trimmed by 5 bases and 2 bases, with 18 bases remaining between them. Turning to this clone: What it binds is not known.

This TCR was sampled from a human donor in good health. The chain links TRBV2 to TRBJ2-5; D is perhaps TRBD1 or TRBD2 (6 bases each). Sequenced material: CD8+ T cells sorted from blood. CDR3 protein: CASSSRDWGAQETQYF. In DNA, the CDR3 is TGTGCCAGCAGTTCCCGAGACTGGGGGGCACAAGAGACCCAGTACTTC.